Listed below are T cell receptor beta chains from one sample, sequenced in a study of blood T cell repertoires in COVID-19. Some clones are missing from TCRdb's copy, which holds only in-frame ones; the method was immunoSEQ multiplex PCR. This table holds 300,000 or so clones, 70% to 90% found once. Specimen: PBMCs or T cells enriched from blood (not recorded which). All receptors derive from a woman in her 30s who had recovered from COVID-19. Both conserved end residues are part of each CDR3. The order of the fields is V gene, CDR3 length, clone size, J gene, D gene, CDR3 DNA, CDR3 protein. The D gene is left open where the match is weak. Size values are once, few and many counts, or a class for expanded clones, and some rows have none.

v_gene: TRBV5-1; len: 16; abundance: .; j_gene: TRBJ1-2; d_gene: .; CDR3nt: TGCGCCAGCAGCTTGGCAAGCGGCAGTCGGAACTATGGCTACACCTTC; CDR3aa: CASSLASGSRNYGYTF
v_gene: TRBV6-5; len: 14; abundance: .; j_gene: TRBJ1-5; d_gene: TRBD1; CDR3nt: TGTGCCAGCAGCAACAGGGGGATGGAACAGCCCCAGCATTTT; CDR3aa: CASSNRGMEQPQHF
v_gene: TRBV11-3; len: 14; abundance: .; j_gene: TRBJ1-3; d_gene: TRBD1; CDR3nt: TGTGCCAGCAGCGGCGGGACAGACGGAAACACCATATATTTT; CDR3aa: CASSGGTDGNTIYF
v_gene: TRBV5-4; len: 14; abundance: .; j_gene: TRBJ1-1; d_gene: TRBD1; CDR3nt: TGTGCCAGCAGCCCTGGGACAGGGGGACGGCAAGCTTTCTTT; CDR3aa: CASSPGTGGRQAFF
v_gene: TRBV11-2; len: 15; abundance: .; j_gene: TRBJ2-7; d_gene: TRBD1; CDR3nt: TGTGCCAGCAGCTTAGCCCCGGACAGGGGGCGCGAGCAGTACTTC; CDR3aa: CASSLAPDRGREQYF
v_gene: TRBV10-2; len: 16; abundance: .; j_gene: TRBJ1-2; d_gene: .; CDR3nt: TGCGCCAGCAGTGAGTGGGCGGGGGATACTAACTATGGCTACACCTTC; CDR3aa: CASSEWAGDTNYGYTF
v_gene: TRBV6-5; len: 15; abundance: .; j_gene: TRBJ2-5; d_gene: .; CDR3nt: TGTGCCAGCAGTTACGCGGGGGGCAGGGGGGAGACCCAGTACTTC; CDR3aa: CASSYAGGRGETQYF
v_gene: TRBV29-1; len: 13; abundance: .; j_gene: TRBJ1-2; d_gene: TRBD1; CDR3nt: TGCAGCGTTGAGTCCGGACAGGGACTGGGCTACACCTTC; CDR3aa: CSVESGQGLGYTF
v_gene: TRBV7-2; len: 15; abundance: .; j_gene: TRBJ2-3; d_gene: .; CDR3nt: TGTGCCAGCAGCCCCCGAGTTGTGAGCACAGATACGCAGTATTTT; CDR3aa: CASSPRVVSTDTQYF
v_gene: TRBV9; len: 17; abundance: .; j_gene: TRBJ1-2; d_gene: .; CDR3nt: TGTGCCAGCAGCGCACACAGCGGGACAAGGATAAACTATGGCTACACCTTC; CDR3aa: CASSAHSGTRINYGYTF
v_gene: TRBV7-9; len: 12; abundance: .; j_gene: TRBJ2-7; d_gene: TRBD2; CDR3nt: TGTGCCAGCAGCTTGGGCGGGAGCGAGCAGTACTTC; CDR3aa: CASSLGGSEQYF
v_gene: TRBV2; len: 12; abundance: .; j_gene: TRBJ2-7; d_gene: TRBD1; CDR3nt: TGTGCCAGCATCGGACAGGGCTACGAGCAGTACTTC; CDR3aa: CASIGQGYEQYF
v_gene: TRBV5-1; len: 17; abundance: .; j_gene: TRBJ1-4; d_gene: TRBD1; CDR3nt: TGCGCCAGCAGCGCGGACAGGGGGCCTGCAACTAATGAAAAACTGTTTTTT; CDR3aa: CASSADRGPATNEKLFF
v_gene: TRBV4-1; len: 15; abundance: once; j_gene: TRBJ1-4; d_gene: TRBD1; CDR3nt: TGCGCCAGCAGCCAAAGACAGGGGGTTATGGAAAAACTGTTTTTT; CDR3aa: CASSQRQGVMEKLFF
v_gene: TRBV19; len: 15; abundance: .; j_gene: TRBJ1-1; d_gene: TRBD1; CDR3nt: TGTGCCAGTAGCCTGGGGGACAGGTGGAACACTGAAGCTTTCTTT; CDR3aa: CASSLGDRWNTEAFF
v_gene: TRBV19; len: 14; abundance: .; j_gene: TRBJ1-5; d_gene: TRBD1; CDR3nt: TGTGCCAGTAGTAGGGACAGGGGGGATCAGCCCCAGCATTTT; CDR3aa: CASSRDRGDQPQHF
v_gene: TRBV6-5; len: 12; abundance: .; j_gene: TRBJ2-7; d_gene: TRBD1; CDR3nt: TGTGCCAGCAGTTCAGGGGGCGGCGAGCAGTACTTC; CDR3aa: CASSSGGGEQYF
v_gene: TRBV5-4; len: 12; abundance: .; j_gene: TRBJ2-5; d_gene: .; CDR3nt: TGTGCCAGCAGCCTAGCTGGGGAGACCCAGTACTTC; CDR3aa: CASSLAGETQYF
v_gene: TRBV7-2; len: 14; abundance: once; j_gene: TRBJ1-1; d_gene: .; CDR3nt: TGTGCCAGCAGCCCGCAGAGGGGGGGAGGTGAAGCTTTCTTT; CDR3aa: CASSPQRGGGEAFF
v_gene: TRBV5-4; len: 14; abundance: .; j_gene: TRBJ1-2; d_gene: .; CDR3nt: TGTGCCAGCAGCCCGGAACTTTGGGAGGACGGCTACACCTTC; CDR3aa: CASSPELWEDGYTF
v_gene: TRBV27; len: 14; abundance: .; j_gene: TRBJ2-7; d_gene: .; CDR3nt: TGTGCCAGCACCTTGGGCAGGGGTTCGTACGAGCAGTACTTC; CDR3aa: CASTLGRGSYEQYF
v_gene: TRBV10-2; len: 16; abundance: .; j_gene: TRBJ2-1; d_gene: TRBD2; CDR3nt: TGCGCCAGCAGGGGCTCGGCTAGCGGGGGGGTTAATGAGCAGTTCTTC; CDR3aa: CASRGSASGGVNEQFF
v_gene: TRBV15; len: 15; abundance: .; j_gene: TRBJ1-6; d_gene: TRBD1; CDR3nt: TGTGCCACCAGCAAAACCGGGACAGGGAATTCACCCCTCCACTTT; CDR3aa: CATSKTGTGNSPLHF
v_gene: TRBV19; len: 14; abundance: .; j_gene: TRBJ1-2; d_gene: TRBD1; CDR3nt: TGTGCCAGTAGCCCGGGACAGAAAAACTATGGCTACACCTTC; CDR3aa: CASSPGQKNYGYTF
v_gene: TRBV4-1; len: 17; abundance: few; j_gene: TRBJ2-2; d_gene: .; CDR3nt: TGCGCCAGCAGCCACACCCTGGGGTTTGGAGGGGCCGGGGAGCTGTTTTTT; CDR3aa: CASSHTLGFGGAGELFF